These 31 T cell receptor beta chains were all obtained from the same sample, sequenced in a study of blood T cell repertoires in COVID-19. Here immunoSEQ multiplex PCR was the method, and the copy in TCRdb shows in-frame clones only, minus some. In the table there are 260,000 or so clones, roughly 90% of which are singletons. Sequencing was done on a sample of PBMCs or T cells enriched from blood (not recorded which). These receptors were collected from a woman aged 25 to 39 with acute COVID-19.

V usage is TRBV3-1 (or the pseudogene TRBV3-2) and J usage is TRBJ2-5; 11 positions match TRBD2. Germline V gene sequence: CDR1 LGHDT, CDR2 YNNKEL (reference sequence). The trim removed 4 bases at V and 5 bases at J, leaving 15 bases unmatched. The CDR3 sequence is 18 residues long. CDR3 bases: TGTGCCAGCAGCCGAGTCCTCCTTAGCGGGGGGGCCACGGAGACCCAGTACTTC. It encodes CASSRVLLSGGATETQYF.

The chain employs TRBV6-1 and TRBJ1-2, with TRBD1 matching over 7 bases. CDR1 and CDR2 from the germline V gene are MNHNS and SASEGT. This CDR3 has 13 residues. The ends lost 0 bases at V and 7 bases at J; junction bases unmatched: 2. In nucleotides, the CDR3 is TGTGCCAGCAGTGAAGCTCGGACAGGTGGCTACACCTTC. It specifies CASSEARTGGYTF.

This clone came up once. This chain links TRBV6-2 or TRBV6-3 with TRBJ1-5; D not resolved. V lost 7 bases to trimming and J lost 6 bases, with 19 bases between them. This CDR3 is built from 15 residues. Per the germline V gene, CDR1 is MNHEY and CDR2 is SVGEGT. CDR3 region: CASTPSPVGSQPQHF. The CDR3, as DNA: TGTGCCAGCACCCCTTCCCCCGTAGGGAGTCAGCCCCAGCATTTT.

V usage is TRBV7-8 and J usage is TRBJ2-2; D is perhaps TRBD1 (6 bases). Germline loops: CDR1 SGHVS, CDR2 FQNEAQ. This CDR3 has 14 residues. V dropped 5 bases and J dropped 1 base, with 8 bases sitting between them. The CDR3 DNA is TGTGCCAGCAGCGCGGACAGGAACACCGGGGAGCTGTTTTTT. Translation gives CASSADRNTGELFF.

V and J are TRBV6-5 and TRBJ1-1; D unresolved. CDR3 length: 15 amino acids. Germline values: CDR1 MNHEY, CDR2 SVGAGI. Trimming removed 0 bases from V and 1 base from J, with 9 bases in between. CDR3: CASSYSRDWNTEAFF. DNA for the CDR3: TGTGCCAGCAGTTACTCCCGGGATTGGAACACTGAAGCTTTCTTT.

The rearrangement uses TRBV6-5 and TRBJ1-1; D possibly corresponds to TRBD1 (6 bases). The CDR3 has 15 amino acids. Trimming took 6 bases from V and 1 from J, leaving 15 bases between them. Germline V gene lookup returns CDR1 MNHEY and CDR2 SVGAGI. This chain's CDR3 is CASSPEGGENTEAFF. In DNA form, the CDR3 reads TGTGCCAGCAGCCCAGAGGGGGGGGAGAACACTGAAGCTTTCTTT.

CDR3 amino acids: CASSLMRSTEAFF. CDR3 DNA: TGTGCCAGCAGCTTAATGCGGAGCACTGAAGCTTTCTTT. The rearrangement uses TRBV11-2 and TRBJ1-1; no reliable D call. Trimming shortened V by 2 bases and J by 4 bases, and 8 bases separated the two germline ends. The CDR3 runs 13 residues. CDR1 SGHAT and CDR2 FQNNGV come from the germline V gene.

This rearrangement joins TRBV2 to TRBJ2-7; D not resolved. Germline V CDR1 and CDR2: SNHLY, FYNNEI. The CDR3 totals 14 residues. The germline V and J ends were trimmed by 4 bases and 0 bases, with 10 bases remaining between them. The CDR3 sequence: CASSGDMSSYEQYF. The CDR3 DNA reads TGTGCCAGCAGTGGAGACATGAGCTCCTACGAGCAGTACTTC.

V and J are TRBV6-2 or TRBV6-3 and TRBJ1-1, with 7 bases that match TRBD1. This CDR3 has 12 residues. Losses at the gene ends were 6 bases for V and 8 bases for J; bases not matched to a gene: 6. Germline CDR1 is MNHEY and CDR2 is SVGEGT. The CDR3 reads CASSPGTEEAFF. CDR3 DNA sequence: TGTGCCAGCAGCCCCGGGACAGAGGAAGCTTTCTTT.

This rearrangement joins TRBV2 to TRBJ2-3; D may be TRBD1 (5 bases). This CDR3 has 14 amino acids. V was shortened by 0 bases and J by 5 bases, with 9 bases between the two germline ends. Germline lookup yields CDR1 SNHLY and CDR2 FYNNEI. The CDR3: CASSEARGGDTQYF. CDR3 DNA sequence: TGTGCCAGCAGTGAAGCAAGGGGTGGAGATACGCAGTATTTT.

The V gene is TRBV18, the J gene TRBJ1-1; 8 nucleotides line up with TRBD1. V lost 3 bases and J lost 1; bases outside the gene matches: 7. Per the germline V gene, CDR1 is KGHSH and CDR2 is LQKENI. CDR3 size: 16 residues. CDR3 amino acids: CASSPDRVAWNTEAFF. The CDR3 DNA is TGTGCCAGCTCACCGGACAGGGTGGCGTGGAACACTGAAGCTTTCTTT. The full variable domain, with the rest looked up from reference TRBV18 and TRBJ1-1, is NAGVMQNPRHLVRRRGQEARLRCSPMKGHSHVYWYRQLPEEGLKFMVYLQKENIIDESGMPKERFSAEFPKEGPSILRIQQVVRGDSAAYFCASSPDRVAWNTEAFFGQGTRLTVV.

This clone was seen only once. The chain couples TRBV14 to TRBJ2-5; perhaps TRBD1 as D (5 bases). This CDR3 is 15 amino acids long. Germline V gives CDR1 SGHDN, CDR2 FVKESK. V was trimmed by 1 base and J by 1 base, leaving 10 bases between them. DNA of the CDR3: TGTGCCAGCAGCCAAGTAAGACAGATCCAAGAGACCCAGTACTTC. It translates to CASSQVRQIQETQYF.

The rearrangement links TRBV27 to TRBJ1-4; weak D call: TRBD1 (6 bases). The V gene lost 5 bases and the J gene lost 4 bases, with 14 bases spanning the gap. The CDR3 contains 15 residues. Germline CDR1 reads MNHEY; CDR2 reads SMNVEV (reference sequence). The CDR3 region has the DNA TGTGCCAGCAGTCCAGAGGGACAAGATAATGAAAAACTGTTTTTT. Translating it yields CASSPEGQDNEKLFF.

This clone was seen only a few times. This chain's CDR3 is CASIPRGRAGELFF. The CDR3 DNA follows: TGTGCCAGCATCCCTAGGGGTAGGGCCGGGGAGCTGTTTTTT. V usage is TRBV6-5 and J usage is TRBJ2-2; D may be TRBD1 (5 bases). Germline-derived CDR1 and CDR2 are MNHEY and SVGAGI. The V and J ends lost 7 bases and 6 bases respectively, with 15 bases between them. The CDR3 sequence is 14 residues long.

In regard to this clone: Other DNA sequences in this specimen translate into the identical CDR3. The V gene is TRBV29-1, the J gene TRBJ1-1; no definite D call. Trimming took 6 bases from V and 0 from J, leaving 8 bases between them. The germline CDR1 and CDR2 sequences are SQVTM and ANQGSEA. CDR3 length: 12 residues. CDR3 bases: TGCAGCGTGGGGAGAATGAACACTGAAGCTTTCTTT. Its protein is CSVGRMNTEAFF.

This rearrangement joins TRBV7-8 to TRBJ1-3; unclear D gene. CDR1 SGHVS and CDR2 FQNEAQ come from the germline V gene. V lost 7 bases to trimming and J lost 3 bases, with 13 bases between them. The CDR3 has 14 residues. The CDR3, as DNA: TGTGCCAGCATGTTTTCGGGTATTGGAAACACCATATATTTT. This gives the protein CASMFSGIGNTIYF. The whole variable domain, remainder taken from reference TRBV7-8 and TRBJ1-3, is GAGVSQSPRYKVAKRGQDVALRCDPISGHVSLFWYQQALGQGPEFLTYFQNEAQLDKSGLPSDRFFAERPEGSVSTLKIQRTQQEDSAVYLCASMFSGIGNTIYFGEGSWLTVV.

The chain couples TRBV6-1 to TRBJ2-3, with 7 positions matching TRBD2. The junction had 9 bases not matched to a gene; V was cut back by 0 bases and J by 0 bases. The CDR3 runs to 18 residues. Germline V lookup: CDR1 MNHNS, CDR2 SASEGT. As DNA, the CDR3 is TGTGCCAGCAGTGAAGCCCTACTAGCGTTGGGTAGCACAGATACGCAGTATTTT. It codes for CASSEALLALGSTDTQYF.

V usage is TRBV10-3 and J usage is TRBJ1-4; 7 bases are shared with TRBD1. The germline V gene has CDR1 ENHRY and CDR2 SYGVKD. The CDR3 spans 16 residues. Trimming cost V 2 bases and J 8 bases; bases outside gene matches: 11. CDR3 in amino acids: CAISERVTGVGEKLFF. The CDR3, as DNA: TGTGCCATCAGTGAGCGGGTAACAGGGGTAGGCGAAAAACTGTTTTTT.

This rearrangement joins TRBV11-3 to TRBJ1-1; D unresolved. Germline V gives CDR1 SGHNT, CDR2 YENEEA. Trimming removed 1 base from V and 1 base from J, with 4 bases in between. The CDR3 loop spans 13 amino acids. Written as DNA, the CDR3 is TGTGCCAGCAGCTTAGTGAGGAACACTGAAGCTTTCTTT. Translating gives CASSLVRNTEAFF.

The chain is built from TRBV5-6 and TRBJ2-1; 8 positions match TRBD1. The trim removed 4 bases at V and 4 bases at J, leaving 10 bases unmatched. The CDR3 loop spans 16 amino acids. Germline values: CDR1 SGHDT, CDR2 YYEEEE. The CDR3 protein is CASSKTGTGVYNEQFF. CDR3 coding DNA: TGTGCCAGCAGCAAGACCGGGACAGGAGTATACAATGAGCAGTTCTTC.

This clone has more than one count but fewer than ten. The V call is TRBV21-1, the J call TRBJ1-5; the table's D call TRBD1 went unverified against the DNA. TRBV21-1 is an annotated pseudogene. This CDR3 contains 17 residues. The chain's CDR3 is CASSKGGTGGSNQPQHF. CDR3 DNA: TGTGCCAGCAGCAAAGGGGGGACAGGGGGTTCCAATCAGCCCCAGCATTTT.

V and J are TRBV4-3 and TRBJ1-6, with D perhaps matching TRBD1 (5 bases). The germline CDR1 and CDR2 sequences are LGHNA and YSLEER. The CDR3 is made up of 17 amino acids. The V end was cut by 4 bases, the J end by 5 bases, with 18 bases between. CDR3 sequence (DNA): TGCGCCAGCAGCCTTCGTTCGGCGGGGGTGAATAATTCACCCCTCCACTTT. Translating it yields CASSLRSAGVNNSPLHF.

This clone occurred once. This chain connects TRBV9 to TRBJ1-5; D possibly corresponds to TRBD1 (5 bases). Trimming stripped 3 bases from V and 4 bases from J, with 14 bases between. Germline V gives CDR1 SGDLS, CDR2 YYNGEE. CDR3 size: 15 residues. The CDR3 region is CASSAFSGLNQPQHF. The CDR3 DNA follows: TGTGCCAGCAGCGCCTTCTCAGGGTTAAATCAGCCCCAGCATTTT.

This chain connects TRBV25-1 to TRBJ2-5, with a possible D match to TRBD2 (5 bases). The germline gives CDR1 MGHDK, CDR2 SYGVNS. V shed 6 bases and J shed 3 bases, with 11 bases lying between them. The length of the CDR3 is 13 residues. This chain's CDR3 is CASREDGEETQYF. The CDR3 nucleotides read TGTGCCAGCAGGGAAGACGGGGAAGAGACCCAGTACTTC.

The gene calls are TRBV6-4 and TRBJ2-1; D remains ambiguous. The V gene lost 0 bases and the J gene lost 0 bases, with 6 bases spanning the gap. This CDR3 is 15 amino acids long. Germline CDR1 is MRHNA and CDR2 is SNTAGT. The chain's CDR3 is CASSDSESSYNEQFF. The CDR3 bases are TGTGCCAGCAGTGACTCAGAGAGCTCCTACAATGAGCAGTTCTTC.

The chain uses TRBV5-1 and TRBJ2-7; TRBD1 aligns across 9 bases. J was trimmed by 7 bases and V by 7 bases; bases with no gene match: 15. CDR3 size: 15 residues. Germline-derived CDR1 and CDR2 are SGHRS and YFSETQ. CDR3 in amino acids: CASSMFGTGMEEQYF. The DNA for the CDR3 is TGCGCCAGCTCAATGTTCGGGACAGGGATGGAGGAGCAGTACTTC.

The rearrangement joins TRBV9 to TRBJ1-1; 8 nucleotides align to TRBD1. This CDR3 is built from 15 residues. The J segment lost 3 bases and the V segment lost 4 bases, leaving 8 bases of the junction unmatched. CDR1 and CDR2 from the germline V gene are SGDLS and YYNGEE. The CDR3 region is CASSPSTGGYTEAFF. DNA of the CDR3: TGTGCCAGCAGCCCTTCTACAGGGGGGTACACTGAAGCTTTCTTT.

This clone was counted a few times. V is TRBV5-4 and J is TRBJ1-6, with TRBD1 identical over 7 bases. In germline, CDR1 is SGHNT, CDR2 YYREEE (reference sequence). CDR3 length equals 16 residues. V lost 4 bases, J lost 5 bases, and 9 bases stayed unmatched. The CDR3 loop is CASSQHRDSHNSPLHF. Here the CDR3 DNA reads TGTGCCAGCAGCCAACACCGGGACAGCCATAATTCACCCCTCCACTTT.

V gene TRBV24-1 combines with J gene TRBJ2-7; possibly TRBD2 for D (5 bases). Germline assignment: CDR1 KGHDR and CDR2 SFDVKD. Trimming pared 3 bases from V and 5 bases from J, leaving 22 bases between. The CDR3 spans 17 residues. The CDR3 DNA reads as TGTGCCACCAGTGATAGAACCTGCAGGAGGATACCCCACGAGCAGTACTTC. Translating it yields CATSDRTCRRIPHEQYF.

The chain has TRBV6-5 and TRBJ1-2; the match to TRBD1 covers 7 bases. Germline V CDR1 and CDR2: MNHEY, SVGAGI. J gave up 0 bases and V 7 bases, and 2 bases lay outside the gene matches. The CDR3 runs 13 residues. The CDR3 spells CASTGTANYGYTF. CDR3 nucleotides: TGTGCCAGCACCGGGACAGCTAACTATGGCTACACCTTC.

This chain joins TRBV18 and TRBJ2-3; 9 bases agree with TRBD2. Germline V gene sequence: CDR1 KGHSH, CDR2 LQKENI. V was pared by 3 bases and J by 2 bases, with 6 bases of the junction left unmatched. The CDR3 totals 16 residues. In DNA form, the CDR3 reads TGTGCCAGCTCACCTGTAGCGGGGGAGACCACAGATACGCAGTATTTT. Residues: CASSPVAGETTDTQYF.